A selection of T cell receptor beta chains follows, all from one sample in a study of preoperative IRX-2 immunotherapy in early breast cancer. Clones were read by immunoSEQ multiplex PCR, and TCRdb kept only the in-frame ones, dropping some. The sample consists of approximately 28,000 clones, over 65% of them appearing once. Sample acquisition took place from a patient treated with IRX-2 immunotherapy. Receptors were obtained from a human donor with breast cancer. Each CDR3 is given with its conserved first and last residue. A D gene is named only where the DNA matches it firmly. Not all rows give a size; the values are once, few, many and, for expanded clones, a class.

size: NA; J: TRBJ2-7; D: NA; V: TRBV18; CDR3: CASSQGRVVRLDEQYF; DNA: TGTGCCAGCTCACAGGGCAGGGTAGTACGGCTGGACGAGCAGTACTTC
size: NA; J: TRBJ2-5; D: TRBD2; V: TRBV11-3; CDR3: CASSRGTSGSRETQYF; DNA: TGTGCCAGCAGTCGCGGGACTAGCGGGAGCAGGGAGACCCAGTACTTC
size: NA; J: TRBJ2-2; D: TRBD2; V: TRBV7-6; CDR3: CASSLISGGPNTGELFF; DNA: TGTGCCAGCAGCTTAATTAGCGGGGGACCTAACACCGGGGAGCTGTTTTTT
size: NA; J: TRBJ2-7; D: NA; V: TRBV28; CDR3: CASSLAGMSYEQYF; DNA: TGTGCCAGCAGTTTAGCGGGAATGTCCTACGAGCAGTACTTC
size: NA; J: TRBJ2-1; D: NA; V: TRBV5-1; CDR3: CASSFGDRELNEQFF; DNA: TGCGCCAGCAGCTTCGGGGATCGGGAGTTGAATGAGCAGTTCTTC
size: NA; J: TRBJ1-1; D: NA; V: TRBV11-3; CDR3: CASSLGEANTEAFF; DNA: TGTGCCAGCAGCTTAGGGGAGGCGAACACTGAAGCTTTCTTT
size: few; J: TRBJ1-2; D: TRBD1; V: TRBV18; CDR3: CASSPNLERGLGGYTF; DNA: TGTGCCAGCTCACCAAATTTGGAAAGGGGGCTTGGTGGCTACACCTTC
size: NA; J: TRBJ2-7; D: NA; V: TRBV11-3; CDR3: CASSPTGSEDEQYF; DNA: TGTGCCAGCAGCCCCACGGGAAGCGAAGACGAGCAGTACTTC
size: few; J: TRBJ2-7; D: TRBD1; V: TRBV11-3; CDR3: CASSRTGALSYEQYF; DNA: TGTGCCAGCAGCAGAACAGGGGCCCTCTCCTACGAGCAGTACTTC
size: NA; J: TRBJ1-1; D: NA; V: TRBV6-8; CDR3: CASSTARQPGEAFF; DNA: TGTGCCAGCAGTACCGCTCGACAGCCTGGGGAAGCTTTCTTT
size: NA; J: TRBJ2-2; D: TRBD1; V: TRBV19; CDR3: CATQWGTGAGGELFF; DNA: TGTGCCACCCAATGGGGGACAGGGGCTGGCGGGGAGCTGTTTTTT
size: few; J: TRBJ1-2; D: NA; V: TRBV11-3; CDR3: CASRPGDFDYGYTF; DNA: TGTGCCAGCAGACCCGGGGATTTCGACTATGGCTACACCTTC
size: NA; J: TRBJ1-1; D: NA; V: TRBV7-1; CDR3: CASTPLSGIGAEAFF; DNA: TGTGCCAGCACCCCCTTATCCGGGATCGGGGCTGAAGCTTTCTTT
size: NA; J: TRBJ1-3; D: NA; V: TRBV6-8; CDR3: CASSGQGNTIYF; DNA: TGTGCCAGCAGCGGACAGGGAAACACCATATATTTT
size: NA; J: TRBJ1-6; D: NA; V: TRBV6-8; CDR3: CAISGTINSPLHF; DNA: TGTGCCATCAGTGGCACAATTAATTCACCCCTCCACTTT
size: NA; J: TRBJ2-3; D: NA; V: TRBV7-5; CDR3: CASSRDRDFTDTQYF; DNA: TGTGCCAGCAGCCGCGACAGGGATTTCACAGATACGCAGTATTTT
size: NA; J: TRBJ2-2; D: TRBD2; V: TRBV19; CDR3: CASSMGRGLNTGELFF; DNA: TGTGCCAGTAGTATGGGGAGGGGCTTGAACACCGGGGAGCTGTTTTTT
size: NA; J: TRBJ1-2; D: NA; V: TRBV7-1; CDR3: CARSPTRIGRYTF; DNA: TGTGCCAGAAGCCCCACCCGGATAGGGCGGTACACCTTC
size: once; J: TRBJ2-1; D: TRBD2; V: TRBV30; CDR3: CAWSVRGLGLALDNEQFF; DNA: TGTGCCTGGAGTGTACGGGGGTTGGGACTAGCACTGGACAATGAGCAGTTCTTC
size: NA; J: TRBJ1-1; D: NA; V: TRBV7-1; CDR3: CASSMSLNTEAFF; DNA: TGTGCCAGCAGCATGTCACTGAACACTGAAGCTTTCTTT
size: NA; J: TRBJ1-6; D: NA; V: TRBV1; CDR3: CASSQSGSYNSPLHF; DNA: TGCGCCAGCAGCCAATCGGGATCCTATAATTCACCCCTCCACTTT
size: NA; J: TRBJ2-7; D: TRBD1; V: TRBV6-8; CDR3: CASKTGRTGPQQYF; DNA: TGTGCCTCCAAAACGGGGCGGACAGGGCCGCAGCAGTACTTC
size: NA; J: TRBJ2-2; D: NA; V: TRBV15; CDR3: CATSRDNSHTGELFF; DNA: TGTGCCACCAGCAGAGATAACAGCCACACCGGGGAGCTGTTTTTT
size: NA; J: TRBJ2-1; D: NA; V: TRBV11-3; CDR3: CASTSTRVPYNEQFF; DNA: TGTGCCAGCACCTCTACGCGGGTACCCTACAATGAGCAGTTCTTC
size: NA; J: TRBJ2-4; D: TRBD2; V: TRBV5-1; CDR3: CASSTGLAGPRAKNIQYF; DNA: TGCGCCAGCAGCACGGGACTAGCGGGGCCCCGGGCCAAAAACATTCAGTACTTC
size: NA; J: TRBJ2-7; D: NA; V: TRBV6-8; CDR3: CASSYSRGSSYEQYF; DNA: TGTGCCAGCAGTTACTCGAGGGGGAGCTCCTACGAGCAGTACTTC
size: once; J: TRBJ1-6; D: NA; V: TRBV9; CDR3: CASRGRVLYASF; DNA: TGTGCCAGCAGGGGCAGGGTCCTTTACGCTTCCTTT
size: NA; J: TRBJ1-5; D: NA; V: TRBV18; CDR3: CASSPEQPYQPQHF; DNA: TGTGCCAGCTCACCAGAACAGCCTTATCAGCCCCAGCATTTT
size: NA; J: TRBJ2-1; D: NA; V: TRBV5-1; CDR3: CASSLGLGGLYNEQFF; DNA: TGCGCCAGCAGCCTGGGATTGGGGGGTTTATACAATGAGCAGTTCTTC
size: NA; J: TRBJ2-7; D: TRBD2; V: TRBV5-1; CDR3: CASSYGTTTYEQYF; DNA: TGCGCCAGCAGCTACGGGACTACGACCTACGAGCAGTACTTC
size: NA; J: TRBJ2-7; D: NA; V: TRBV28; CDR3: CASSPYRDSYEQYF; DNA: TGTGCCAGCAGTCCCTACAGGGACTCCTACGAGCAGTACTTC
size: NA; J: TRBJ1-1; D: NA; V: TRBV7-1; CDR3: CASSSLSGQGRPTFF; DNA: TGTGCCAGCAGCTCGTTGAGTGGGCAGGGCCGACCCACTTTCTTT
size: NA; J: TRBJ2-7; D: NA; V: TRBV6-8; CDR3: CASSYEIYYEQYF; DNA: TGTGCCAGCAGTTACGAGATTTACTACGAGCAGTACTTC
size: NA; J: TRBJ1-1; D: NA; V: TRBV6-8; CDR3: CASSYSRSSVGDTEAFF; DNA: TGTGCCAGCAGTTACTCCCGTTCAAGTGTTGGGGATACTGAAGCTTTCTTT
size: NA; J: TRBJ1-1; D: NA; V: TRBV19; CDR3: CASSTAPQGTAEAFF; DNA: TGTGCCAGTAGTACCGCCCCACAGGGAACGGCTGAAGCTTTCTTT
size: NA; J: TRBJ2-5; D: TRBD1; V: TRBV11-3; CDR3: CASSTDRGRETQYF; DNA: TGTGCCAGCAGCACGGACAGGGGGCGCGAGACCCAGTACTTC
size: once; J: TRBJ1-3; D: NA; V: TRBV6-8; CDR3: CASSYSWVGGNTIYF; DNA: TGTGCCAGCAGTTACTCGTGGGTCGGCGGAAACACCATATATTTT
size: NA; J: TRBJ2-3; D: NA; V: TRBV23-1; CDR3: CASSQDGATLTDTQYF; DNA: TGCGCCAGCAGCCAAGATGGTGCTACCTTGACGGATACGCAGTATTTT
size: NA; J: TRBJ2-3; D: TRBD2; V: TRBV18; CDR3: CASSPPGSGGDTQYF; DNA: TGTGCCAGCTCACCACCGGGTAGCGGGGGAGATACGCAGTATTTT
size: NA; J: TRBJ2-1; D: NA; V: TRBV6-8; CDR3: CASSYRRSSYNEQFF; DNA: TGTGCCAGCAGTTACAGACGTTCCTCCTACAATGAGCAGTTCTTC
size: NA; J: TRBJ2-5; D: TRBD1; V: TRBV5-1; CDR3: CASTGQGASRETQYF; DNA: TGCGCCAGCACGGGACAGGGTGCTTCAAGGGAGACCCAGTACTTC
size: NA; J: TRBJ2-7; D: TRBD1; V: TRBV11-3; CDR3: CASSRDRGSYEQYF; DNA: TGTGCCAGCAGCAGGGACAGGGGCTCCTACGAGCAGTACTTC
size: NA; J: TRBJ2-3; D: TRBD2; V: TRBV27; CDR3: CASSLTPGGPLTDTQYF; DNA: TGTGCCAGCAGTCTCACCCCGGGAGGGCCTTTGACAGATACGCAGTATTTT
size: NA; J: TRBJ1-4; D: TRBD1; V: TRBV28; CDR3: CASSLPLGKTGEGKKLFF; DNA: TGTGCCAGCAGCCTCCCTCTAGGCAAGACAGGGGAGGGGAAAAAACTGTTTTTT
size: once; J: TRBJ2-3; D: NA; V: TRBV6-8; CDR3: CASSYVGVGADTQYF; DNA: TGTGCCAGCAGTTACGTGGGAGTAGGGGCAGATACGCAGTATTTT
size: NA; J: TRBJ1-5; D: NA; V: TRBV18; CDR3: CASSPDILYQPQHF; DNA: TGTGCCAGCTCACCCGACATCCTCTATCAGCCCCAGCATTTT
size: NA; J: TRBJ1-2; D: NA; V: TRBV6-8; CDR3: CASSPGRVYGYTF; DNA: TGTGCCAGCAGTCCCGGGAGGGTGTATGGCTACACCTTC
size: NA; J: TRBJ2-1; D: NA; V: TRBV1; CDR3: CASSQDGLAGFYNEQFF; DNA: TGCGCCAGCAGCCAAGATGGACTAGCGGGATTCTACAATGAGCAGTTCTTC
size: once; J: TRBJ2-7; D: TRBD1; V: TRBV6-8; CDR3: CASGGFGQGMWEQYF; DNA: TGTGCCAGCGGTGGATTTGGACAGGGGATGTGGGAGCAGTACTTC
size: NA; J: TRBJ2-5; D: NA; V: TRBV15; CDR3: CATSSPPLSQETQYF; DNA: TGTGCCACCAGCAGCCCGCCCTTGTCCCAAGAGACCCAGTACTTC
size: once; J: TRBJ2-1; D: NA; V: TRBV6-8; CDR3: CASSYLLITYNEQFF; DNA: TGTGCCAGCAGTTATCTGCTTATCACCTACAATGAGCAGTTCTTC